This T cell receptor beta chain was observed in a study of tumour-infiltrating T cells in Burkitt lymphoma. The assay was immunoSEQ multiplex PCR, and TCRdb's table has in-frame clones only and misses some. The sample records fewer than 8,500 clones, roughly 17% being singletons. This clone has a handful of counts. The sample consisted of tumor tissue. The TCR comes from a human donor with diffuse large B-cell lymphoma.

The CDR3 region has the DNA TGTGCCAGCAGCTTAGATTGGGATGGGCCGAAACTGTTTTTT. Protein: CASSLDWDGPKLFF. J is TRBJ1-4 and V is TRBV11-2; the D is unclear. The CDR3 contains 14 residues. V shed 0 bases and J shed 11 bases, with 13 bases lying between them. The germline gives CDR1 SGHAT, CDR2 FQNNGV.